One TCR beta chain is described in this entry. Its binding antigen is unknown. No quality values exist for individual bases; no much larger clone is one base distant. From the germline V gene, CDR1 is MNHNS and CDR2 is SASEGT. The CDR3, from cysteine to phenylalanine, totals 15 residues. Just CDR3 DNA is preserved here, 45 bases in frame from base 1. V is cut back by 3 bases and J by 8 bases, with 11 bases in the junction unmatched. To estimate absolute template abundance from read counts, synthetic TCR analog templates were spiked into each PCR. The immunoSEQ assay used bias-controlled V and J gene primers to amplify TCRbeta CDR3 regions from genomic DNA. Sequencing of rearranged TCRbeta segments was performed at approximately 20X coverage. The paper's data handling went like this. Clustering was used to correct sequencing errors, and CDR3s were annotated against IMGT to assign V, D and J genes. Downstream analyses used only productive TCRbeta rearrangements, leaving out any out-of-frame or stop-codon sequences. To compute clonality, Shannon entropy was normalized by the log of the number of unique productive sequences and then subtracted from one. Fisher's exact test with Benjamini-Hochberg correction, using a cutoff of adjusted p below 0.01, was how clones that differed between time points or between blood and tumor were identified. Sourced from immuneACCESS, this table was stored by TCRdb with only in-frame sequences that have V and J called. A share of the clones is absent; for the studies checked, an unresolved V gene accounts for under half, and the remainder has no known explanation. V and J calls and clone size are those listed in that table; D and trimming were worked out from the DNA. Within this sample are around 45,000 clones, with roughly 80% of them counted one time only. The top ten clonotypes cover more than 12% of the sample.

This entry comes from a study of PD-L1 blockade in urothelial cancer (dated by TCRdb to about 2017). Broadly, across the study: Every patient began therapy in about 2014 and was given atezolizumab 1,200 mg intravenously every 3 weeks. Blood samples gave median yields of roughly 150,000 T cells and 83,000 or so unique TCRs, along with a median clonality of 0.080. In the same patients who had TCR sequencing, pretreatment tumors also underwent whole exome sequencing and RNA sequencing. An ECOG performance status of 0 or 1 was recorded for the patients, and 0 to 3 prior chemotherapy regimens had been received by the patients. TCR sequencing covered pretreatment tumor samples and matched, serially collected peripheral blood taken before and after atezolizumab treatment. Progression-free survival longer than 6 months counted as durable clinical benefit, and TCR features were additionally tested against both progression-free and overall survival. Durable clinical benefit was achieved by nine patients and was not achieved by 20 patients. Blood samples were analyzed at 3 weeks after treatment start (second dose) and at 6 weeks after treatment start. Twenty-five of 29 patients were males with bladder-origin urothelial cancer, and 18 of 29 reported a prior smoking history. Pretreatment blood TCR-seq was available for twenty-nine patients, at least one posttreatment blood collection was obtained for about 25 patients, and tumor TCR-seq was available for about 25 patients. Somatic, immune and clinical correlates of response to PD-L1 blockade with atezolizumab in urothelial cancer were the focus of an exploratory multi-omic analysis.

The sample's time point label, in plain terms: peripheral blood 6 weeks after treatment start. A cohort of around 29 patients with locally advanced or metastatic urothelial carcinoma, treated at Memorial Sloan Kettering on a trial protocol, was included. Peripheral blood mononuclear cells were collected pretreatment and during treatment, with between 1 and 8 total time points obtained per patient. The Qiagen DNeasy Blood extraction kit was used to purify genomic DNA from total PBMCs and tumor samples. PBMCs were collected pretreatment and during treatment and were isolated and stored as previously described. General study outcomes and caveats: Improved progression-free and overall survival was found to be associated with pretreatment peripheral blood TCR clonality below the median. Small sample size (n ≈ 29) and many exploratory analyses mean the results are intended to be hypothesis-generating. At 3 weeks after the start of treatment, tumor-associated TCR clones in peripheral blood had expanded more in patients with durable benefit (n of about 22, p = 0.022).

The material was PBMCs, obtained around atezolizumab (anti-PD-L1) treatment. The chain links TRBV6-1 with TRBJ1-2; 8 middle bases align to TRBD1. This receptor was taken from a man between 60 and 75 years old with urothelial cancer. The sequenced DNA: TGTGCCAGCAGTGACCCTAGGACAGGGAATAAAGGCTACACCTTC. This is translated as CASSDPRTGNKGYTF.